This TCR beta chain was profiled in a study of blood T cell repertoires in COVID-19. Study-wide background: Sites in the United States, Italy and Spain provided acute and convalescent COVID-19 samples. T cells, B-cell-depleted T cells, or PBMCs provided the cDNA or gDNA that served as material.

Germline V CDR1 and CDR2: SGHDT, YYEEEE. V lost 2 bases to trimming and J lost 1 base, with 10 bases between them. This CDR3 has 14 residues. Original processing notes: Scientists estimated how many nucleated cells there were by amplifying reference gene primers. Repertoires were generated with immunoSEQ multiplex PCR, while TCRdb's copy carries only in-frame clones and drops some. Clonal size and the V and J genes are those of that table, whereas D and trimming came from the DNA. The sample lists some 150,000 clones, 80% seen once, with 13% in the top ten. The chain recombines TRBV5-6 with TRBJ2-7; the D gene is possibly TRBD1 (6 bases). The receptor comes from a man aged 55 to 69 with active or convalescent COVID-19. Material for sequencing was peripheral blood. Here the CDR3 DNA reads TGTGCCAGCAGCTTCCCGACAGGATCCTACGAGCAGTACTTC. It codes for CASSFPTGSYEQYF.